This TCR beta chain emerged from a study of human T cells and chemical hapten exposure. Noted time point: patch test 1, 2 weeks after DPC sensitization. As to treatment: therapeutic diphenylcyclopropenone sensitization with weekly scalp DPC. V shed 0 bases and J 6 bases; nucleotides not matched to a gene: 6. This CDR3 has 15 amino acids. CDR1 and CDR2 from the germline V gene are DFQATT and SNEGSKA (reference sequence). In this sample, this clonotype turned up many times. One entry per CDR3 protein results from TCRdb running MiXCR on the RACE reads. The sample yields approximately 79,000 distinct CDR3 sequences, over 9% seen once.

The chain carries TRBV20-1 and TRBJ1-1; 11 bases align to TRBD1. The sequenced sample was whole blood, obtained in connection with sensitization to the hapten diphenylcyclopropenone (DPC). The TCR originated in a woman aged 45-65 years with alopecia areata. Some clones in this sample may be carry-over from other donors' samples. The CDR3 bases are TGCAGTGCTAGAGATCGTGGACAGGGGGCCCCTGAAGCTTTCTTT. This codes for CSARDRGQGAPEAFF.